Sequencing of this TCR beta chain was carried out in a study of monozygotic twins with inflammatory bowel disease. Following a re-call of the 5' RACE reads, TCRdb has one entry per CDR3 protein and lacks DNA. The sample has more than 85,000 distinct CDR3 sequences. The CDR3 length is 14 residues. CDR1 and CDR2 from the germline V gene are DFQATT and SNEGSKA (reference sequence). Sequencing was carried out using blood. The V and J genes are TRBV20-1 and TRBJ2-1; without DNA, the TCRdb call of TRBD1 cannot be checked. This TCR came from a human donor with ulcerative colitis or Crohn's disease, or a healthy co-twin of an affected twin (not recorded which). The CDR3 here is CSANAGIFYNEQFF.